This TCR beta chain was recorded in a study of graft-versus-host responses after intestinal transplantation. Sequencing was performed with immunoSEQ multiplex PCR; in TCRdb, only in-frame clones are kept and a portion is missing. This sample has about 20,000 clones; around 76% occur once, and the top ten carry 3%. Processed graft tissue released its intraepithelial and lamina propria lymphocytes. Details on this clone: Its antigen is not known.

General study points: HvG clone declines early post-transplant were associated with peak circulating GvH levels.

The receptor comes from a human patient who received an intestinal transplant, so some T cells may come from the graft donor. The sequences come from ileum tissue, collected 12 days after intestinal transplant.

The chain's CDR3 is CASSRSGGGPPGLAGGSSQQYF. Here the CDR3 DNA reads TGTGCCAGCTCCCGGTCGGGGGGGGGACCGCCGGGACTAGCGGGAGGTTCCTCTCAGCAGTACTTC. This chain uses TRBV18 with TRBJ2-7, with 15 bases matching TRBD2. The V gene end was trimmed by 6 bases and the J gene end by 8 bases; junction bases not matched to a gene: 29. This CDR3 has 22 amino acids. From germline, CDR1 is KGHSH and CDR2 LQKENI. The full variable domain, with the rest looked up from reference TRBV18 and TRBJ2-7, is NAGVMQNPRHLVRRRGQEARLRCSPMKGHSHVYWYRQLPEEGLKFMVYLQKENIIDESGMPKERFSAEFPKEGPSILRIQQVVRGDSAAYFCASSRSGGGPPGLAGGSSQQYFGPGTRLTVT.